Presented here are 8 T cell receptor beta chains from one specimen sequenced in a study of blood T cell repertoires in COVID-19. Sequencing used immunoSEQ multiplex PCR; TCRdb keeps in-frame clones, though not all of them. The repertoire includes 70,000 to 95,000 clones, 85% to 95% of them detected once, and approximately 6% sits in the top ten. Sequencing used peripheral blood. The receptor set was obtained from a woman aged 55-75 years with active COVID-19.

This chain links TRBV2 with TRBJ2-2, with TRBD1 matching 7 bases. There are 14 residues in the CDR3. CDR1 SNHLY and CDR2 FYNNEI come from the germline V gene. V lost 6 bases, J lost 3 bases, and 4 bases stayed unmatched. The CDR3 sequence: CASRTGWDTGELFF. As DNA, the CDR3 is TGTGCCAGCAGGACAGGGTGGGACACCGGGGAGCTGTTTTTT. Full variable domain (outside the CDR3, taken from reference TRBV2 and TRBJ2-2): EPEVTQTPSHQVTQMGQEVILRCVPISNHLYFYWYRQILGQKVEFLVSFYNNEISEKSEIFDDQFSVERPDGSNFTLKIRSTKLEDSAMYFCASRTGWDTGELFFGEGSRLTVL.

The genes are TRBV6-5 and TRBJ1-1; D uncertain. Between the trimmed V and J ends, which lost 6 bases and 2 bases, there was a span of 10 bases. The CDR3 contains 13 residues. The germline V gene encodes CDR1 MNHEY and CDR2 SVGAGI. DNA of the CDR3: TGTGCCAGCAGACCTCTACTTAACACTGAAGCTTTCTTT. Amino acid sequence: CASRPLLNTEAFF.

The chain has TRBV6-5 and TRBJ2-7, with TRBD1 identical over 7 bases. The V gene end was trimmed by 7 bases and the J gene end by 2 bases; junction bases not matched to a gene: 5. CDR3 length: 13 residues. Per germline, CDR1 MNHEY and CDR2 SVGAGI. The CDR3 region is CASNPGTAYEQYF. The CDR3 DNA is TGTGCCAGCAATCCCGGGACAGCCTACGAGCAGTACTTC.

This clone showed up just a few times. The rearrangement links TRBV6-6 to TRBJ1-6; D perhaps matches TRBD1 (5 bases). Germline loops: CDR1 MNHNY, CDR2 SVGAGI (reference sequence). V was pared by 6 bases and J by 9 bases, with 21 bases between. CDR3 length: 16 amino acids. The CDR3 DNA sequence: TGTGCCAGCAGCCCACTGGGGCCGGCCGAAATTTCACCCCTCCACTTT. Protein sequence: CASSPLGPAEISPLHF.

CDR3 sequence (DNA): TGTGCCAGCAGCTTAGGGACTAGCGGGAGGCTCGGAGATACGCAGTATTTT. This sequence encodes CASSLGTSGRLGDTQYF. The J gene is TRBJ2-3, the V gene TRBV7-3; the match to TRBD2 covers 15 bases. This CDR3 has 17 amino acids. V trimming: 2 bases; J trimming: 5 bases; junction bases outside the gene matches: 5. Germline V gene lookup returns CDR1 SGHTA and CDR2 FQGTGA.

The V gene is TRBV11-2, the J gene TRBJ2-5, with D possibly matching TRBD1 (6 bases). Germline lookup yields CDR1 SGHAT and CDR2 FQNNGV. The CDR3 is 14 residues long. V was pared by 5 bases and J by 1 base, with 11 bases between. The DNA for the CDR3 is TGTGCCAGCAGCCTTAGGGGGTCCCAAGAGACCCAGTACTTC. It is translated as CASSLRGSQETQYF.

The gene calls are TRBV9 and TRBJ1-2, with 12 positions matching TRBD1. CDR1 and CDR2 (germline): SGDLS, YYNGEE. V shed 3 bases, J shed 5 bases, and the junction held 8 bases outside the gene matches. This CDR3 comprises 16 residues. The CDR3 DNA is TGTGCCAGCAGCGCTCAGGGGACAGGGGGCTCTTATGGCTACACCTTC. Translating it yields CASSAQGTGGSYGYTF.

This clone has just one count. The V and J genes are TRBV5-6 and TRBJ1-2; D gene uncertain. From germline, CDR1 is SGHDT and CDR2 YYEEEE. This CDR3 is built from 15 residues. Trimming cost V 0 bases and J 0 bases, with 9 bases left between them. The CDR3 loop reads CASSLGAQANYGYTF. CDR3 DNA sequence: TGTGCCAGCAGCTTGGGGGCTCAAGCTAACTATGGCTACACCTTC.